Reported below is one T cell receptor beta chain. Its antigen is not known. The data were obtained in a study of OX40 agonist ivuxolimab in advanced cancers. Study-wide background: A mean age of about 56 years, range about 20 to 79, was recorded, and over 65% were male. General observations from the study: Low levels of normalized T-cell clonal expansion also appeared in some nonresponders. Among patients with partial responses at 0.1-3.0 mg/kg, clonal expansion was among the lowest.

The CDR3 has 16 amino acids. The ends lost 3 bases at V and 8 bases at J; junction bases unmatched: 11. Germline CDR1 reads SGDLS; CDR2 reads YYNGEE. Measured with immunoSEQ multiplex PCR; TCRdb has only the in-frame clones, and not every one. The sample holds tens of thousands of clones; 94% are singletons and the top ten take approximately 10%. The chain employs TRBV9 and TRBJ2-1, with 10 bases matching TRBD2. The receptor was derived from an adult with an advanced solid tumor such as melanoma, head and neck, liver or kidney cancer. The source material was CD4+ or CD8+ T cells sorted from blood, sampled in a trial of the OX40 agonist ivuxolimab. Here the CDR3 reads CASSATVGLAQDEQFF. CDR3 in DNA: TGTGCCAGCAGCGCGACGGTGGGACTAGCGCAGGATGAGCAGTTCTTC.